This TCR beta chain stems from a study of T cells in Graves' hyperthyroidism and ophthalmopathy. From RNA transcripts, TCR beta CDR3 regions were amplified. Primed by the HTBI set, a first-round RT-PCR was run on the TCR CDR3. One entry per CDR3 protein, called by TCRdb with MiXCR from the multiplex PCR reads. This sample has around 300,000 distinct CDR3 sequences, with approximately 15% found just once. In this sample, this clonotype turned up a few times. Newly diagnosed hyperthyroidism, duration under 2 months, in patients aged 18 to 65. Diagnostic decisions used clinical symptoms, serum thyroxine and TRAb, thyroid ultrasound and orbital computed tomography. The CDR3 contains 15 residues. Germline CDR1 is SGDLS and CDR2 is YYNGEE. The ends were cut back, 0 bases at V and 0 bases at J, with 10 bases in the middle.

The chain is built from TRBV9 and TRBJ2-7; maybe TRBD2 (6 bases). This receptor was identified in a woman in her twenties or thirties with Graves' hyperthyroidism. The source material was blood. The DNA of the CDR3 is TGTGCCAGCAGCGTAGCAGCGGGCCGCTCCTACGAGCAGTACTTC. This translates into CASSVAAGRSYEQYF.